In this sample, the clone carrying this T cell receptor (beta chain) turned up a few times. The antigen remains unidentified. Sequencing was performed with immunoSEQ multiplex PCR; in TCRdb, only in-frame clones are kept and a portion is missing. The repertoire includes 150,000 to 200,000 clones, around 85% of them detected once, and around 2% sits in the top ten. These data are taken from a study of cytomegalovirus exposure and HLA in healthy donors. Study-wide results and caveats: Most TCR sequences proved rare, with some public TCRs found in many donors.

This TCR was sampled from a man younger than 40 in good health and CMV-seropositive. The sequencing sample was made of PBMCs.

For the CDR3, the DNA is TGTGCCAGCAGCTTAGGGACTAGCGGGGGGACCACAGATACGCAGTATTTT. It is translated as CASSLGTSGGTTDTQYF. The chain carries TRBV11-3 and TRBJ2-3; TRBD2 aligns across 14 bases. The V and J ends lost 1 base and 2 bases, in that order; junction bases with no gene match: 2. Germline-derived CDR1 and CDR2 are SGHNT and YENEEA. This CDR3 spans 17 amino acids.